This TCR beta chain is from a study of cytomegalovirus exposure and HLA in healthy donors. At the time of sampling, donors were nominally healthy, though unrecorded immune exposures were likely. The PCR was carried out with 60 Vbeta primers and 13 Jbeta primers. Assay used: immunoSEQ multiplex PCR; TCRdb lists only in-frame clones, some missing. The sample comprises around 64,000 clones, just under 75% of which are singletons, and roughly 7% rests with the top ten. The clonotype originates from a man aged 25-45 years in good health and CMV-seropositive. The sequencing sample was made of PBMCs.

The CDR3 is CASSLTGTANSPLHF. The CDR3 DNA is TGTGCCAGCAGCTTAACTGGGACAGCCAATTCACCCCTCCACTTT. The gene calls are TRBV7-3 and TRBJ1-6; 7 bases align to TRBD1. J was trimmed by 7 bases and V by 0 bases; bases with no gene match: 3. In germline, CDR1 is SGHTA, CDR2 FQGTGA. The CDR3 sequence is 15 residues long.